This is a list of T cell receptor beta chains from one sample in a study of blood T cells in healthy people across ages. MiXCR, run by TCRdb on the 5' RACE reads, gives a single entry per CDR3 protein. The sample records about 800,000 distinct CDR3 sequences, 58% being singletons. Sequenced material: blood. Every receptor here comes from a young man in good health. Both conserved end residues are part of each CDR3. The D gene is left open where the match is weak. The listing skips clone size in some rows; elsewhere it reads once, few, many or a size class.

abundance	d_gene	v_gene	j_gene	len	CDR3aa	CDR3nt
.	TRBD2	TRBV7-2	TRBJ2-3	14	CASRGTSVTDTQYF	TGTGCCAGCAGGGGGACTAGCGTCACAGATACGCAGTATTTT
.	.	TRBV20-1	TRBJ2-1	15	CSASYGGGRSNEQFF	TGCAGTGCAAGTTACGGGGGCGGACGAAGTAATGAGCAGTTCTTC
once	.	TRBV6-5	TRBJ2-2	14	CASSYRGGTGELFF	TGTGCCAGCAGTTATAGGGGCGGTACCGGGGAGCTGTTTTTT
.	.	TRBV25-1	TRBJ1-2	11	CASSDFYGCTF	TGTGCCAGCAGTGATTTCTATGGCTGCACCTTC
few	.	TRBV4-2	TRBJ2-5	15	CASSQDLRLVYEQYF	TGTGCCAGCAGCCAAGATTTGAGACTAGTCTATGAGCAGTACTTC
.	.	TRBV10-3	TRBJ1-1	15	CAISDPGALGTEAFF	TGTGCCATCAGTGATCCGGGGGCGCTGGGCACTGAAGCTTTCTTT
few	.	TRBV2	TRBJ2-1	13	CASRLTGNNEQFF	TGTGCCAGCAGGTTAACAGGGAACAATGAGCAGTTCTTC
many	.	TRBV6-5	TRBJ2-7	15	CASSYSTGESYEQYF	TGTGCCAGCAGTTACTCGACGGGGGAGTCCTACGAGCAGTACTTC
.	TRBD2	TRBV6-1	TRBJ2-7	15	CASSLTAGVYYEQYF	TGTGCCAGCAGCCTGACTGCGGGGGTATACTACGAGCAGTACTTC
.	.	TRBV29-1	TRBJ2-7	9	CRPAYEQYF	TGCAGGCCCGCCTACGAGCAGTACTTC
.	.	TRBV27	TRBJ2-1	14	CASSFVGRANEQFF	TGTGCCAGCAGTTTTGTGGGCCGGGCAAATGAGCAGTTCTTC
few	TRBD2	TRBV29-1	TRBJ2-1	13	CSVASGGLSEQFF	TGCAGCGTTGCTAGCGGGGGTTTAAGTGAGCAGTTCTTC
.	.	TRBV29-1	TRBJ2-3	14	CSVDVAASTDTQYF	TGCAGCGTTGATGTTGCGGCCAGCACAGATACGCAGTATTTT
.	.	TRBV6-2/TRBV6-3	TRBJ2-1	15	CASSYQGTSYNEQFF	TGTGCCAGCAGTTACCAGGGGACTTCCTACAATGAGCAGTTCTTC
.	TRBD1	TRBV29-1	TRBJ2-5	11	CSGLRGQTQYF	TGCAGCGGCCTAAGGGGGCAGACCCAGTACTTC
.	.	TRBV2	TRBJ1-4	15	CASSRGARANEKLFF	TGTGCCAGCAGTCGAGGGGCGCGGGCCAATGAAAAACTGTTTTTT
once	.	TRBV2	TRBJ1-4	16	CASSDGGYTTNEKLFF	TGTGCCAGCAGTGACGGTGGATACACAACTAATGAAAAACTGTTTTTT
.	.	TRBV28	TRBJ2-7	15	CASSLGAGIVYEQYF	TGTGCCAGCAGTTTAGGAGCCGGAATAGTCTACGAGCAGTACTTC
.	.	TRBV11-2	TRBJ2-1	12	CASSLRPTEQFF	TGTGCCAGCAGCTTACGACCAACTGAGCAGTTCTTC
few	.	TRBV27	TRBJ1-2	12	CASSSRDYGYTF	TGTGCCAGCAGTTCCCGGGACTATGGCTACACCTTC
.	.	TRBV6-2/TRBV6-3	TRBJ2-1	14	CASTDLDVYNEQFF	TGTGCCAGCACCGACCTGGACGTCTACAATGAGCAGTTCTTC
.	.	TRBV7-2	TRBJ2-1	15	CASSYAGLTYNEQFF	TGTGCCAGCAGCTATGCAGGCCTTACCTACAATGAGCAGTTCTTC
few	.	TRBV18	TRBJ2-7	14	CASSPREGPYEQYF	TGTGCCAGCTCACCACGGGAAGGTCCCTACGAGCAGTACTTC
.	TRBD2	TRBV7-2	TRBJ2-1	16	CASSITGLALYNEQFF	TGTGCCAGCAGCATTACGGGACTAGCGTTATACAATGAGCAGTTCTTC
.	.	TRBV20-1	TRBJ2-2	14	CSAKQFANTGELFF	TGCAGTGCGAAACAGTTCGCGAACACCGGGGAGCTGTTTTTT
.	.	TRBV20-1	TRBJ2-4	13	CSARDRAAGIQYF	TGCAGTGCTAGAGATCGGGCAGCAGGCATTCAGTACTTC
.	TRBD2	TRBV5-6	TRBJ2-1	18	CASSPGLAGVSSYNEQFF	TGTGCCAGCAGCCCTGGACTAGCGGGTGTTAGCTCCTACAATGAGCAGTTCTTC
.	TRBD1	TRBV15	TRBJ2-1	16	CATSRDIQGWYNEQFF	TGTGCCACCAGCAGAGATATACAGGGGTGGTACAATGAGCAGTTCTTC
once	TRBD1	TRBV27	TRBJ2-7	17	CASSPSSGDRDPYEQYF	TGTGCCAGCAGTCCCTCCTCCGGGGACAGGGACCCGTACGAGCAGTACTTC
few	.	TRBV6-4	TRBJ1-2	15	CASRLYEAQNYGYTF	TGTGCCAGCAGGCTATACGAGGCACAGAACTATGGCTACACCTTC
.	TRBD1	TRBV20-1	TRBJ2-1	16	CSGDERDRGAYNEPFF	TGCAGTGGGGACGAGCGGGACAGGGGTGCTTACAATGAGCCGTTCTTC
.	TRBD1	TRBV5-6	TRBJ2-7	18	CASSLVGQGGLVMYEQYF	TGTGCCAGCAGCTTGGTGGGACAGGGGGGTTTGGTGATGTACGAGCAGTACTTC
.	TRBD2	TRBV5-1	TRBJ2-3	15	CAGGRGDSSTDTQYF	TGCGCCGGCGGACGGGGGGACTCTAGCACAGATACGCAGTATTTT
.	TRBD2	TRBV6-6	TRBJ2-5	15	CASSKGLAGQETQYF	TGTGCCAGCAGTAAGGGACTAGCGGGTCAAGAGACCCAGTACTTC
.	TRBD1	TRBV4-1	TRBJ2-1	13	CASSPRAGDSLFF	TGCGCCAGCAGCCCCCGGGCCGGGGACAGCTTGTTCTTC
few	.	TRBV20-1	TRBJ2-4	13	CSARDPEGGIQYF	TGCAGTGCTAGAGATCCGGAGGGTGGCATTCAGTACTTC
.	.	TRBV20-1	TRBJ1-2	13	CSAPFGALGGYTF	TGCAGTGCTCCGTTCGGGGCCCTAGGTGGCTACACCTTC
.	.	TRBV27	TRBJ2-7	14	CASSFSGVGDEQYF	TGTGCCAGCAGTTTTAGTGGTGTCGGTGACGAGCAGTACTTC
.	.	TRBV4-3	TRBJ2-7	15	CASSRGQGLLYEQYF	TGCGCCAGCAGCCGAGGCCAAGGACTACTCTACGAGCAGTACTTC
.	.	TRBV7-9	TRBJ2-1	14	CASSSTLGKDEQFF	TGTGCCAGCAGCTCGACTCTAGGGAAAGATGAGCAGTTCTTC
.	.	TRBV12-3/TRBV12-4	TRBJ2-1	12	CASSKSGTEQFF	TGTGCCAGCAGTAAATCTGGGACAGAGCAGTTCTTC
many	.	TRBV4-2	TRBJ2-2	16	CASSQDNSLNTGELFF	TGTGCCAGCAGCCAAGATAATTCCCTGAACACCGGGGAGCTGTTTTTT
.	.	TRBV27	TRBJ2-7	16	CASSLYATLPTYEQYF	TGTGCCAGCAGTTTATACGCGACACTGCCCACCTACGAGCAGTACTTC
.	.	TRBV6-1	TRBJ1-4	16	CASRARPSATNEKLFF	TGTGCCAGCAGGGCCCGCCCGTCTGCAACTAATGAAAAACTGTTTTTT
.	TRBD1	TRBV9	TRBJ2-7	14	CASSSGTGRNGQYF	TGTGCCAGCAGCTCCGGGACAGGGAGGAACGGGCAGTACTTC
.	TRBD2	TRBV28	TRBJ2-5	14	CASSLSGTRETQYF	TGTGCCAGCAGTTTATCCGGGACTAGAGAGACCCAGTACTTC
.	.	TRBV6-6	TRBJ2-4	15	CASSLFREAKNIQYF	TGTGCCAGCAGTCTCTTCCGGGAAGCCAAAAACATTCAGTACTTC
.	.	TRBV11-2	TRBJ2-5	12	CASSWDQETQYF	TGTGCCAGCAGCTGGGACCAAGAGACCCAGTACTTC
.	TRBD2	TRBV7-9	TRBJ2-1	16	CASSFWTSGGRNEQFF	TGTGCCAGCAGCTTCTGGACTAGCGGTGGACGAAATGAGCAGTTCTTC
few	TRBD2	TRBV28	TRBJ2-7	15	CASRASGSYGYEQYF	TGTGCCAGCAGGGCAAGCGGGAGCTACGGCTACGAGCAGTACTTC
.	TRBD1	TRBV13	TRBJ1-1	12	CASSNRDRLAFF	TGTGCCAGCAGCAACCGGGACAGATTAGCTTTCTTT
many	TRBD1	TRBV7-9	TRBJ1-1	16	CASSLTGGKKNTEAFF	TGTGCCAGCAGCTTGACAGGGGGCAAGAAGAACACTGAAGCTTTCTTT